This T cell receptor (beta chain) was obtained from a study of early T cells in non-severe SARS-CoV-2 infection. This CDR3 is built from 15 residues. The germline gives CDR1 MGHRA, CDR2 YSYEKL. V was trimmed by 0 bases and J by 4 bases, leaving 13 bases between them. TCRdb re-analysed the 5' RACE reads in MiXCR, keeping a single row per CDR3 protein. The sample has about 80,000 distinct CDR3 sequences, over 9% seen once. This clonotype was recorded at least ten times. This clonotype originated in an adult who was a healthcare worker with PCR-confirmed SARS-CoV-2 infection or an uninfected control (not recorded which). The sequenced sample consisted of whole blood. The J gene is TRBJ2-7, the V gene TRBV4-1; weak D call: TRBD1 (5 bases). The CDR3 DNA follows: TGCGCCAGCAGCCAAGAGACAGCCAACTTGTACGAGCAGTACTTC. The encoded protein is CASSQETANLYEQYF.